Here is one T cell receptor (beta chain) with its context. Its antigen is unidentified. The source of the sample is a study of cytomegalovirus exposure and HLA in healthy donors. The wider study: Earlier sequencing of some 190 million T cells yielded 100 million to 120 million unique TCR beta sequences.

At collection, donors were nominally healthy, but unrecorded immune exposures were probable. Germline V CDR1 and CDR2: MNHNY, SVGAGI (reference sequence). After removal of 6 bases from V and 0 bases from J, the junction contained 9 bases not matched to a gene. The CDR3 length is 16 residues. The PCR contained 60 Vbeta and 13 Jbeta primers. Assay used: immunoSEQ multiplex PCR; TCRdb lists only in-frame clones, some missing. The sample records over 150,000 clones, approximately 81% being singletons. Findings and caveats of the study: Later work found that TCR association rates differed between HLA loci; DRB1 had the most and HLA-C the fewest. A missense DCLRE1C variant was associated with V- and J-gene trimming of TCR beta chains in a later analysis, and an independent cohort replicated the association.

Sample: PBMCs. The rearrangement links TRBV6-6 to TRBJ1-2, with TRBD1 matching over 8 bases. This TCR derives from a woman younger than 45 in good health and CMV-seropositive. CDR3 bases: TGTGCCAGCAGGCCCGGGACAGGAGTAACTAACTATGGCTACACCTTC. Translation gives CASRPGTGVTNYGYTF.